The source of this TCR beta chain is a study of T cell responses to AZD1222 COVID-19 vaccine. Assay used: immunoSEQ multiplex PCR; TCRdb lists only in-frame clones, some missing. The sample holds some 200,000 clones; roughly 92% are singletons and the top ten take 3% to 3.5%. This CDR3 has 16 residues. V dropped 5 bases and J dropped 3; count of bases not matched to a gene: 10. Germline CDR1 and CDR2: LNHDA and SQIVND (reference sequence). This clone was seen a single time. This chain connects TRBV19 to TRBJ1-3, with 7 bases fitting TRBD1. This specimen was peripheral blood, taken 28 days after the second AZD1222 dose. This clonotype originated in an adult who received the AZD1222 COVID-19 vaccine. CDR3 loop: CASSPDDRVGGNTIYF. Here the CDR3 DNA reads TGTGCCAGTAGTCCAGATGACAGGGTGGGTGGAAACACCATATATTTT.